These T cell receptor beta chains were read from a single sample in a study of Ad26.COV2.S vaccination and SARS-CoV-2 variants. Here immunoSEQ multiplex PCR was the method, and the copy in TCRdb shows in-frame clones only, minus some. The top ten clones hold 4% to 6% of a sample with over 110,000 clones, roughly 89% of them seen once. Specimen: peripheral blood, collected after recovery from COVID-19. The receptors were gathered from a human donor who had recovered from COVID-19. Both conserved end residues are part of each CDR3. The order of the fields is J gene, D gene, clone size, V gene, CDR3 protein, CDR3 DNA. A D gene is named only where the DNA matches it firmly. The size entry is marked missing in some rows and otherwise reads once, few, many or a size class.

TRBJ1-5,-,-,TRBV15,CATSRHRFLSNQPQHF,TGTGCCACCAGCAGACACAGGTTCCTAAGCAATCAGCCCCAGCATTTT
TRBJ1-4,TRBD1,-,TRBV6-5,CASHRGNREKLFF,TGTGCCAGTCACAGGGGTAATCGGGAAAAACTGTTTTTT
TRBJ2-3,TRBD2,once,TRBV10-2,CASSERLAGTDTQYF,TGCGCCAGCAGCGAAAGACTAGCGGGGACAGATACGCAGTATTTT
TRBJ2-7,TRBD1,once,TRBV6-2/TRBV6-3,CASSYPTGVKGAYEQYF,TGTGCCAGCAGTTACCCGACAGGGGTGAAGGGTGCTTACGAGCAGTACTTC
TRBJ2-1,TRBD2,-,TRBV9,CASSVREAGGYNEQFF,TGTGCCAGCAGCGTAAGGGAGGCGGGGGGCTACAATGAGCAGTTCTTC
TRBJ2-7,-,-,TRBV7-6,CASSLGGSEQYF,TGTGCCAGCAGCTTAGGGGGTTCCGAGCAGTACTTC
TRBJ2-7,-,-,TRBV7-2,CASSSFQNSEQYF,TGTGCCAGCAGCTCATTCCAGAATTCCGAGCAGTACTTC
TRBJ1-5,-,-,TRBV12-5,CASGGGVSNQPQHF,TGTGCTAGCGGTGGAGGTGTAAGCAATCAGCCCCAGCATTTT
TRBJ2-1,-,-,TRBV19,CASSPAAREQFF,TGTGCCAGTAGTCCCGCCGCTCGAGAGCAGTTCTTC
TRBJ2-1,TRBD2,-,TRBV7-8,CASRTSGANEQFF,TGTGCCAGCAGGACTAGCGGAGCCAATGAGCAGTTCTTC
TRBJ1-1,-,-,TRBV2,CASSYMTGKNTEAFF,TGTGCCAGCAGTTATATGACAGGAAAGAACACTGAAGCTTTCTTT
TRBJ1-5,-,-,TRBV20-1,CSATDRSNQPQHF,TGCAGTGCTACTGACAGGAGCAATCAGCCCCAGCATTTT
TRBJ1-5,-,-,TRBV30,CAWSVPIGEPQHF,TGTGCCTGGAGTGTACCCATAGGGGAGCCCCAGCATTTT
TRBJ1-1,TRBD1,-,TRBV28,CASSVAGGSNTEAFF,TGTGCCAGCAGTGTGGCAGGGGGATCGAACACTGAAGCTTTCTTT
TRBJ2-7,-,once,TRBV27,CASILLGPSPLYEQYF,TGTGCCAGCATTCTATTGGGACCTTCTCCGCTCTACGAGCAGTACTTC
TRBJ2-7,-,-,TRBV6-5,CASSLHIREVNYEQYF,TGTGCCAGCAGTTTGCACATCAGGGAAGTAAACTACGAGCAGTACTTC
TRBJ2-3,-,-,TRBV11-2,CASNRMGDTQYF,TGTGCCAGCAACCGCATGGGGGATACGCAGTATTTT
TRBJ1-4,-,-,TRBV7-9,CASSGIGGEKLFF,TGTGCCAGCAGCGGTATAGGCGGGGAAAAACTGTTTTTT
TRBJ2-2,-,-,TRBV19,CAGRDINTGELFF,TGTGCCGGCCGGGACATTAACACCGGGGAGCTGTTTTTT
TRBJ1-6,-,-,TRBV6-2/TRBV6-3,CASSDPEETNSPLHF,TGTGCCAGCAGTGACCCAGAAGAGACCAATTCACCCCTCCACTTT
TRBJ2-1,TRBD2,-,TRBV19,CASSIEVVAGASNEQFF,TGTGCCAGTAGTATTGAGGTCGTAGCGGGAGCCTCCAATGAGCAGTTCTTC
TRBJ1-2,-,-,TRBV27,CASSPIDSLRNYGYTF,TGTGCCAGCAGTCCCATAGACTCTTTGAGGAACTATGGCTACACCTTC
TRBJ2-1,-,-,TRBV4-1,CASSQETPTYNEQFF,TGCGCCAGCAGCCAAGAGACACCTACCTACAATGAGCAGTTCTTC
TRBJ1-2,TRBD1,-,TRBV11-2,CASSSRDRSFYGYTF,TGTGCCAGCAGCTCCCGGGACAGATCCTTCTATGGCTACACCTTC
TRBJ1-5,TRBD1,-,TRBV5-3,CARRNRRGDNQPQHF,TGTGCCAGAAGGAATCGCAGGGGGGACAATCAGCCCCAGCATTTT
TRBJ1-3,-,-,TRBV18,CASSPGGSAGNTIYF,TGTGCCAGCTCACCAGGGGGGAGCGCTGGAAACACCATATATTTT
TRBJ2-3,-,-,TRBV11-2,CASSLVRGFTDTQYF,TGTGCCAGCAGCTTAGTGCGTGGATTCACAGATACGCAGTATTTT
TRBJ1-2,TRBD1,-,TRBV9,CASSVGSGGIYGYTF,TGTGCCAGCAGCGTAGGGTCAGGGGGGATCTATGGCTACACCTTC
TRBJ2-7,TRBD1,-,TRBV4-3,CASSQVQHRDRIYEQYF,TGCGCCAGCAGCCAAGTTCAACACCGGGACAGGATCTACGAGCAGTACTTC
TRBJ1-5,-,-,TRBV28,CATLNPPRGSNQPQHF,TGTGCCACCCTTAACCCACCGCGCGGGAGCAATCAGCCCCAGCATTTT
TRBJ1-5,-,-,TRBV28,CASQGTGQPQHF,TGTGCCAGTCAGGGAACCGGTCAGCCCCAGCATTTT
TRBJ2-6,TRBD1,-,TRBV20-1,CSASRQGGPNSSGANVLTF,TGCAGTGCTAGTCGACAGGGGGGCCCGAATAGCTCTGGGGCCAACGTCCTGACTTTC
TRBJ1-1,TRBD1,-,TRBV5-5,CASSLGGTGDEAFF,TGTGCCAGCAGCTTGGGAGGGACAGGGGATGAAGCTTTCTTT
TRBJ1-4,-,-,TRBV19,CASSLRGVGNEKLFF,TGTGCCAGTAGTCTTCGGGGAGTAGGTAATGAAAAACTGTTTTTT
TRBJ1-1,TRBD1,-,TRBV30,CAWDRGGNTEAFF,TGTGCCTGGGACAGGGGGGGGAACACTGAAGCTTTCTTT
TRBJ2-3,TRBD2,-,TRBV11-2,CASSPPPGLAGPGSYF,TGTGCCAGCAGCCCACCCCCGGGACTAGCGGGGCCCGGGTCGTATTTT
TRBJ2-3,-,-,TRBV9,CASGRASTDTQYF,TGTGCCAGCGGGCGGGCTAGCACAGATACGCAGTATTTT